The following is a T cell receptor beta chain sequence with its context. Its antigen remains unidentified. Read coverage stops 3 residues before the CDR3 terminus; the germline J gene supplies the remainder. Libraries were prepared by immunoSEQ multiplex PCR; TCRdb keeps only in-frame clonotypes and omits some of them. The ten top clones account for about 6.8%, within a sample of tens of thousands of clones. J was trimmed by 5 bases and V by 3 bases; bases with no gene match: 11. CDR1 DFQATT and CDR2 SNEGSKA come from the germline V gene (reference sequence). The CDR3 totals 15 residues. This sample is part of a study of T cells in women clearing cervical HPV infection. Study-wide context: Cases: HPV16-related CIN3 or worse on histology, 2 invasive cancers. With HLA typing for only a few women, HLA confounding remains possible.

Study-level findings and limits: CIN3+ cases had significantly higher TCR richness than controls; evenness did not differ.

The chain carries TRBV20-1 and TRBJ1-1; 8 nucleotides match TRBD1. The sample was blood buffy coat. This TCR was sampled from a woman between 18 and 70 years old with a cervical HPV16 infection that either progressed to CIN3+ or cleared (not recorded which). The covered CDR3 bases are TGCAGTGCTAGCACTTCCAGGGGGCTTGAGACTGAA. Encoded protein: CSASTSRGLETE. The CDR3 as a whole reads CSASTSRGLETEAFF.